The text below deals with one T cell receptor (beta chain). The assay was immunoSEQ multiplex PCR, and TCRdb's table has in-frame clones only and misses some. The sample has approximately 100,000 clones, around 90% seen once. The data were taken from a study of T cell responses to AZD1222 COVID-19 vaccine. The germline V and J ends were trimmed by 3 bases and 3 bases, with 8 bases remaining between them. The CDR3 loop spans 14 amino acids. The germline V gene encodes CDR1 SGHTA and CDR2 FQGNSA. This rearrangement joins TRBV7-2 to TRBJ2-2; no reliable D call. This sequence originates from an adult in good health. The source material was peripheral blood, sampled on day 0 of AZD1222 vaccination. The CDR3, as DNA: TGTGCCAGCAGCTTGCAGACGGACACCGGGGAGCTGTTTTTT. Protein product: CASSLQTDTGELFF.